The 21 T cell receptor beta chains below all came from one sample that was sequenced in a study of hypomethylating agent response in myelodysplastic syndrome. Generated by immunoSEQ multiplex PCR, the TCRdb table keeps only in-frame clones and is missing some. The table records around 3,000 clones, roughly nine tenths of them present only once. The specimen comprised bone marrow, sampled before or after starting hypomethylating agent treatment for myelodysplastic syndrome (not recorded which). The receptors originated from a human donor with myelodysplastic syndrome.

The chain joins TRBV6-4 to TRBJ2-2; 8 positions agree with TRBD1. Germline assignment: CDR1 MRHNA and CDR2 SNTAGT. Trimming took 6 bases from V and 4 from J; bases not matched to a gene: 4. CDR3 size: 14 residues. The CDR3 DNA sequence: TGTGCCAGCAGCCAAGACAGGGGCACCGGGGAGCTGTTTTTT. It codes for CASSQDRGTGELFF.

This rearrangement joins TRBV6-5 to TRBJ1-1, with 7 bases fitting TRBD1. Germline CDR1 and CDR2: MNHEY and SVGAGI. The CDR3 loop spans 11 amino acids. V lost 5 bases to trimming and J lost 11 bases; unmatched junction nucleotides: 5. In DNA form, the CDR3 reads TGTGCCAGCAGTGTACAGGGGTGGGCTTTCTTT. It codes for CASSVQGWAFF.

The gene calls are TRBV7-9 and TRBJ1-3, with D possibly being TRBD1 (6 bases). V was clipped by 5 bases and J by 5 bases, with 13 bases between them. CDR1 and CDR2 from the germline V gene are SEHNR and FQNEAQ (reference sequence). CDR3 length: 14 amino acids. The CDR3: CASSPGGARNTIYF. CDR3 nucleotide sequence: TGTGCCAGCAGCCCCGGGGGGGCACGAAACACCATATATTTT.

This chain links TRBV6-5 with TRBJ2-2, with D possibly TRBD2 on 5 matching bases. The CDR3 covers 16 residues. Trimming removed 1 base from V and 4 bases from J, with 13 bases in between. Germline V gene sequence: CDR1 MNHEY, CDR2 SVGAGI. CDR3 region: CASSYYLARSTGELFF. The CDR3 nucleotides read TGTGCCAGCAGTTACTATCTAGCAAGGTCCACCGGGGAGCTGTTTTTT.

The rearrangement links TRBV6-1 to TRBJ1-3, with D unresolved. Germline V CDR1 and CDR2: MNHNS, SASEGT. The CDR3 runs to 15 residues. V was trimmed by 4 bases and J by 0 bases, leaving 10 bases between them. CDR3 nucleotides: TGTGCCAGCAGTGTGGAGCTATACTCTGGAAACACCATATATTTT. This codes for CASSVELYSGNTIYF.

The J gene is TRBJ1-2, the V gene TRBV19; no firm D call. From germline, CDR1 is LNHDA and CDR2 SQIVND (reference sequence). V dropped 0 bases and J dropped 8 bases, with 13 bases sitting between them. The CDR3 sequence is 14 residues long. The DNA of the CDR3 is TGTGCCAGTAGTATAGAGGCGGCAGGACGCGGCTACACCTTC. This codes for CASSIEAAGRGYTF.

The chain has TRBV19 and TRBJ1-4; D ambiguous. Germline V gene lookup returns CDR1 LNHDA and CDR2 SQIVND (reference sequence). V was shortened by 8 bases and J by 4 bases, with 11 bases between the two germline ends. The CDR3 sequence is 13 residues long. The CDR3 DNA reads TGTGCCAGTTCGGACCGGATTAATGAAAAACTGTTTTTT. Residues: CASSDRINEKLFF. The whole variable domain, remainder taken from reference TRBV19 and TRBJ1-4, is DGGITQSPKYLFRKEGQNVTLSCEQNLNHDAMYWYRQDPGQGLRLIYYSQIVNDFQKGDIAEGYSVSREKKESFPLTVTSAQKNPTAFYLCASSDRINEKLFFGSGTQLSVL.

This clone occurred once. V gene TRBV19 combines with J gene TRBJ1-6; tentatively, D is TRBD1 (6 bases). Looked up from germline, CDR1 is LNHDA and CDR2 is SQIVND (reference sequence). V was pared by 5 bases and J by 1 base, with 9 bases between. There are 15 residues in the CDR3. CDR3 bases: TGTGCCAGTAGTCCCACAGGGTCCTATAATTCACCCCTCCACTTT. Amino acid sequence: CASSPTGSYNSPLHF.

This clone showed up just a few times. V is TRBV6-6 and J is TRBJ1-6; TRBD1 is a possible D gene (6 bases). This CDR3 comprises 13 residues. Trimming shortened V by 5 bases and J by 11 bases, and 13 bases separated the two germline ends. Germline CDR1 MNHNY, CDR2 SVGAGI (reference sequence). The CDR3 region has the DNA TGTGCCAGCAGTCCCGGGGGGACAACACCCCTCCACTTT. Translated, it gives CASSPGGTTPLHF.

V and J are TRBV13 and TRBJ1-5, with D perhaps matching TRBD1 (6 bases). V was pared by 2 bases and J by 8 bases, with 19 bases between. Germline lookup yields CDR1 PRHDT and CDR2 FYEKMQ (reference sequence). The CDR3 sequence is 16 residues long. The CDR3 sequence: CASSLLAGDKSEPQHF. The DNA for the CDR3 is TGTGCCAGCAGCTTATTAGCCGGGGACAAGAGCGAGCCCCAGCATTTT.

The J gene is TRBJ2-3, the V gene TRBV30, with D unclear. The CDR3 is 12 residues long. CDR1 GTSNPN and CDR2 SVGIG come from the germline V gene (reference sequence). The V end lost 0 bases, the J end lost 4 bases, and 5 bases lay between the germline ends. The CDR3 sequence is CAWSVKSDTQYF. In DNA form, the CDR3 reads TGTGCCTGGAGTGTCAAGTCAGATACGCAGTATTTT.

The V call is TRBV6-1, the J call TRBJ2-7; TRBD1 agrees at 8 bases. Germline CDR1 and CDR2: MNHNS and SASEGT. The CDR3 has 15 residues. V lost 2 bases, J lost 0 bases, and 3 bases stayed unmatched. DNA of the CDR3: TGTGCCAGCAGTGAAACAGGGGGGAGCTCCTACGAGCAGTACTTC. It yields the protein CASSETGGSSYEQYF.

The table lists this clone with a count of one. The chain employs TRBV4-3 and TRBJ2-3; the match to TRBD2 covers 11 bases. This CDR3 has 19 residues. Germline loops: CDR1 LGHNA, CDR2 YSLEER. V dropped 3 bases and J dropped 2; count of bases not matched to a gene: 13. CDR3 loop: CASSHSYPTSGGPTDTQYF. CDR3 DNA: TGCGCCAGCAGCCACTCCTACCCCACTAGCGGGGGACCCACAGATACGCAGTATTTT.

The chain joins TRBV6-5 to TRBJ2-7; D tentatively fits TRBD1 or TRBD2 (5 bases each). Germline-derived CDR1 and CDR2 are MNHEY and SVGAGI. The CDR3 sequence is 15 residues long. V was shortened by 4 bases and J by 2 bases, with 15 bases between the two germline ends. The CDR3 spells CASSSPRDGTYEQYF. The CDR3 DNA sequence: TGTGCCAGCAGTTCTCCCCGGGACGGGACCTACGAGCAGTACTTC.

The rearrangement joins TRBV2 to TRBJ1-4; TRBD1 might be the D (6 bases). CDR3 length: 15 amino acids. Trimming stripped 5 bases from V and 3 bases from J, with 13 bases between. Germline CDR1 reads SNHLY; CDR2 reads FYNNEI. For the CDR3, the DNA is TGTGCCAGCAGTATAGAGACAGGTTCTAATGAAAAACTGTTTTTT. Translated, it gives CASSIETGSNEKLFF.

V is TRBV5-1 and J is TRBJ2-1; perhaps D is TRBD1 or TRBD2 (5 bases each). Germline V gene sequence: CDR1 SGHRS, CDR2 YFSETQ. This CDR3 has 14 amino acids. V lost 4 bases to trimming and J lost 2 bases, with 10 bases between them. Here the CDR3 reads CASSGDHPYNEQFF. The CDR3 DNA is TGCGCCAGCAGCGGGGACCACCCCTACAATGAGCAGTTCTTC.

J is TRBJ2-7 and V is TRBV10-3; D might be TRBD1 or TRBD2, each matching 5 bases. The CDR3 runs 13 residues. V lost 7 bases and J 5 bases, leaving 15 bases between the germline ends. From germline, CDR1 is ENHRY and CDR2 SYGVKD. CDR3 sequence reads: CAIKGTAGDEQYF. In DNA form, the CDR3 reads TGTGCCATCAAGGGGACGGCTGGGGACGAGCAGTACTTC.

By frequency in the sample, this clone is hyperexpanded. The V call is TRBV5-6, the J call TRBJ2-3, with unresolved D. Germline V gene data show CDR1 as SGHDT and CDR2 as YYEEEE. This CDR3 comprises 14 residues. Between the trimmed V and J ends, which lost 6 bases and 5 bases, there was a span of 16 bases. The CDR3 protein is CASTISEIGDTQYF. DNA of the CDR3: TGTGCCAGCACCATTAGTGAGATTGGAGATACGCAGTATTTT.

Concerning this clone itself: One end of the junction fails to match germline, which may point to a read error. The chain joins TRBV19 to TRBJ2-7, with D perhaps TRBD2 (5 bases). Germline-derived CDR1 and CDR2 are LNHDA and SQIVND (reference sequence). The CDR3 runs to 13 residues. The CDR3 protein is CASSNAGSYGQYF. CDR3 coding DNA: TGTGCCAGTAGTAATGCGGGCTCCTACGGGCAGTACTTC.

The chain is built from TRBV28 and TRBJ1-1, with TRBD1 matching over 7 bases. The ends lost 2 bases at V and 5 bases at J; junction bases unmatched: 8. This CDR3 has 15 amino acids. Germline V lookup: CDR1 MDHEN, CDR2 SYDVKM. CDR3 sequence reads: CASSLRRTGETEAFF. The CDR3 DNA reads as TGTGCCAGCAGTTTACGAAGGACAGGAGAAACTGAAGCTTTCTTT.

This clone turned up a few times. The chain has TRBV7-3 and TRBJ2-3, with D perhaps matching TRBD2 (6 bases). Germline V lookup: CDR1 SGHTA, CDR2 FQGTGA. This CDR3 spans 14 amino acids. Between the trimmed V and J ends, which lost 1 base and 3 bases, there was a span of 8 bases. The CDR3 nucleotides are TGTGCCAGCAGCTTAAATAGCGGTACAGATACGCAGTATTTT. Translation: CASSLNSGTDTQYF.